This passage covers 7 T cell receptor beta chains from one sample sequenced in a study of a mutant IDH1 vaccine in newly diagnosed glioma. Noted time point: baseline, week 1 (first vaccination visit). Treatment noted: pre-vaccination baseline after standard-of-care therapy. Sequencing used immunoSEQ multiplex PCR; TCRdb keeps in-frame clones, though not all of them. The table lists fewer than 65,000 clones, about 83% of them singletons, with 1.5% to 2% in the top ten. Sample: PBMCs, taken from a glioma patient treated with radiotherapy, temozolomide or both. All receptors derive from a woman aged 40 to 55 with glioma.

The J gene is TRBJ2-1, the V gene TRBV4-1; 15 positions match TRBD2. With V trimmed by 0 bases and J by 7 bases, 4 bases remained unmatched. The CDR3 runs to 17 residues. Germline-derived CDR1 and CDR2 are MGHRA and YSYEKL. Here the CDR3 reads CASSQDRGTSGGNEQFF. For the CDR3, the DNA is TGCGCCAGCAGCCAAGACCGGGGGACTAGCGGGGGGAATGAGCAGTTCTTC.

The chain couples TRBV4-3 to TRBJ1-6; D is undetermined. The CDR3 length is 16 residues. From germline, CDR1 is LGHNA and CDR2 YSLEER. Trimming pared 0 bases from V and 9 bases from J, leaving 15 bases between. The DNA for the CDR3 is TGCGCCAGCAGCCAAGATCACGAAGGAATAACTTCACCCCTCCACTTT. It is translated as CASSQDHEGITSPLHF.

The chain's CDR3 is CASSLGSMWGYTF. CDR3 bases: TGTGCCAGCAGCTTAGGAAGTATGTGGGGCTACACCTTC. The chain links TRBV7-2 to TRBJ1-2; no definite D call. V gave up 1 base and J gave up 8 bases, with 11 bases separating them. The CDR3 has 13 amino acids. Looked up from germline, CDR1 is SGHTA and CDR2 is FQGNSA.

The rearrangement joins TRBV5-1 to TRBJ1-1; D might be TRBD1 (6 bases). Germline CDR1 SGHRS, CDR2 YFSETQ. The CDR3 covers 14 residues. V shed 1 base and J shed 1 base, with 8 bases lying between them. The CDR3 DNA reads TGCGCCAGCAGCTTGAGGGGGGCGAACACTGAAGCTTTCTTT. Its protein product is CASSLRGANTEAFF.

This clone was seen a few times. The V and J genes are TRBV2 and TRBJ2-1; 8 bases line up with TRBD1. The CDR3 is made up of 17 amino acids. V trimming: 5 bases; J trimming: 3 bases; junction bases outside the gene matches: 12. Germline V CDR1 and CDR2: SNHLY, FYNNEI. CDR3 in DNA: TGTGCCAGCAGTTTCTCTCCGAGACAGGGGATCTACAATGAGCAGTTCTTC. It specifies CASSFSPRQGIYNEQFF. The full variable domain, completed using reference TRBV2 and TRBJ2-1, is EPEVTQTPSHQVTQMGQEVILRCVPISNHLYFYWYRQILGQKVEFLVSFYNNEISEKSEIFDDQFSVERPDGSNFTLKIRSTKLEDSAMYFCASSFSPRQGIYNEQFFGPGTRLTVL.

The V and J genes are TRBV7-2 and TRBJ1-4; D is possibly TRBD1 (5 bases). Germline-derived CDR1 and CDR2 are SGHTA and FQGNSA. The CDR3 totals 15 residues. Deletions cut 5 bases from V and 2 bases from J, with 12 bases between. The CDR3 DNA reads TGTGCCAGCAGCCCAATTGGGGCGACTAATGAAAAACTGTTTTTT. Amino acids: CASSPIGATNEKLFF.

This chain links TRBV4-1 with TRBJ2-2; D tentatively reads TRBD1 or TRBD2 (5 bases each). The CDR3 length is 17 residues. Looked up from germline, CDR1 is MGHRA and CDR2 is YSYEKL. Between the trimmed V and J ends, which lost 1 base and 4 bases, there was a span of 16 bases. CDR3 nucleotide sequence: TGCGCCAGCAGCCAAGTCGCGTCAGGGAGTGGCACCGGGGAGCTGTTTTTT. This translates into CASSQVASGSGTGELFF.